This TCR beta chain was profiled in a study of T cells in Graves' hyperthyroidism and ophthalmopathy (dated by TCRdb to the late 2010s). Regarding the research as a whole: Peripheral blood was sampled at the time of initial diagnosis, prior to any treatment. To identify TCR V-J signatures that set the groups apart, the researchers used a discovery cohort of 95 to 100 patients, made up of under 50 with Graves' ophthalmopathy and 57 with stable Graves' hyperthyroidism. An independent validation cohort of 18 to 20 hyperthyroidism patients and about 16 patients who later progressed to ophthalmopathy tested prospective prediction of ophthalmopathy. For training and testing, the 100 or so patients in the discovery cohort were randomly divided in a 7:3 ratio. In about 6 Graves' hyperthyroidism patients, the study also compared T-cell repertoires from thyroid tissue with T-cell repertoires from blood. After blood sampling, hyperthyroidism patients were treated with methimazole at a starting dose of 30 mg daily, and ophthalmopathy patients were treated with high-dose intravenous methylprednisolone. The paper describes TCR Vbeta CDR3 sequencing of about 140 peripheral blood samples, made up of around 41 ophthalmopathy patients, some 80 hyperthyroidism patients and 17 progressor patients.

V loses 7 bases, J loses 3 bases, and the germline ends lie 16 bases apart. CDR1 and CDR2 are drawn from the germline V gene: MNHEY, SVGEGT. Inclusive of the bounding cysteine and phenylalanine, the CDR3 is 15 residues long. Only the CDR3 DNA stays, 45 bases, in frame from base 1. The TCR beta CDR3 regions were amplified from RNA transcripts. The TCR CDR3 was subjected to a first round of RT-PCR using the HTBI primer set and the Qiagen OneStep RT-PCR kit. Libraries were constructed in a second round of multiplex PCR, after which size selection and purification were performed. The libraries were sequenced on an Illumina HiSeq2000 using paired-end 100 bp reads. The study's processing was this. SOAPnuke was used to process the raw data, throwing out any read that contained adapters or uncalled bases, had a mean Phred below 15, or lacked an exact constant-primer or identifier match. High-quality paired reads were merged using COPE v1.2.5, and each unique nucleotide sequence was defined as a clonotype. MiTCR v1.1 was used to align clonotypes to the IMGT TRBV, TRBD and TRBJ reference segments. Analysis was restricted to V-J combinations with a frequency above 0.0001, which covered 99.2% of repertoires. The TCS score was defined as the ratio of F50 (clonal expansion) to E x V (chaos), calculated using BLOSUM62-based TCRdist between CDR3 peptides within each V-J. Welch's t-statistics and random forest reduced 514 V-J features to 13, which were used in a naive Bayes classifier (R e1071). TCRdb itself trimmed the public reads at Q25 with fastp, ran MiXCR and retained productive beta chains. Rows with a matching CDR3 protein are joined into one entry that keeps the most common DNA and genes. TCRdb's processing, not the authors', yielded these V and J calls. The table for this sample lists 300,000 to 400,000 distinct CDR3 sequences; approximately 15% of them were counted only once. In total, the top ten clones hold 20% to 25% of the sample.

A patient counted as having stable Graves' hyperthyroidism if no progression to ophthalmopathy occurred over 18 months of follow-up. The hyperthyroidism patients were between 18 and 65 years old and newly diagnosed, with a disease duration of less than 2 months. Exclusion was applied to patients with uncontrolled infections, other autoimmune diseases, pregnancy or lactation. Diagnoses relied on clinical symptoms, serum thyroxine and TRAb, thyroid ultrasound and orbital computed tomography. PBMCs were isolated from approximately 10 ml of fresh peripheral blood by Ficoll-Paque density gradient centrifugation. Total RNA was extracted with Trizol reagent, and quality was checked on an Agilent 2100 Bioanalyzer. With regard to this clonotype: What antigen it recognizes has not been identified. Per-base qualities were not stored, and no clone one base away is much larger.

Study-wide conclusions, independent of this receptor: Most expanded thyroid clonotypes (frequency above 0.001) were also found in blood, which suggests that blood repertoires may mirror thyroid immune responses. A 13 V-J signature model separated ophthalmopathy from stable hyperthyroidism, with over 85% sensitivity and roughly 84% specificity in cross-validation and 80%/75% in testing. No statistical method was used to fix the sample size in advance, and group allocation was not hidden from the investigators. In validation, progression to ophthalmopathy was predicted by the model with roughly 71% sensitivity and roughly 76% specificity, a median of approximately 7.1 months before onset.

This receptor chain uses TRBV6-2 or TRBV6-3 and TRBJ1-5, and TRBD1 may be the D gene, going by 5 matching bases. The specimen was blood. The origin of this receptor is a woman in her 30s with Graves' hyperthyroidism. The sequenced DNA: TGTGCCAGCAAACTAGGGGAAGTAAACAATCAGCCCCAGCATTTT. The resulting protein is CASKLGEVNNQPQHF.